This T cell receptor (beta chain) emerged from a study of T cells after yellow fever vaccination. The wider study: Preparation of the low-cell-number fractions used SMART-Seq v4 Ultra Low Input. General study results and limits: Weaker, the secondary response peaked sooner, at day 5 versus 15. Subsequent booster samples again held most clones from primary vaccination (96% CD4, about 85% CD8).

TCRdb itself ran the 5' RACE reads through MiXCR, one entry per CDR3 protein. Of around 550,000 distinct CDR3 sequences listed, roughly 21% are singletons. In its sample, this clonotype was seen a few times. Its antigen remains unknown. Germline loops: CDR1 SEHNR, CDR2 FQNEAQ (reference sequence). CDR3 length equals 15 residues. J was trimmed by 1 base and V by 3 bases; bases with no gene match: 5. This material consisted of PBMCs, taken 15 days after the yellow fever booster vaccination. This chain links TRBV7-9 with TRBJ1-1, with TRBD1 matching 7 bases. The clonotype originates from a man aged 25 to 40 who received the YFV17D yellow fever vaccine. The CDR3 loop is CASSFHRDRNTEAFF. As DNA, the CDR3 is TGTGCCAGCAGCTTCCATCGGGACAGGAACACTGAAGCTTTCTTT.